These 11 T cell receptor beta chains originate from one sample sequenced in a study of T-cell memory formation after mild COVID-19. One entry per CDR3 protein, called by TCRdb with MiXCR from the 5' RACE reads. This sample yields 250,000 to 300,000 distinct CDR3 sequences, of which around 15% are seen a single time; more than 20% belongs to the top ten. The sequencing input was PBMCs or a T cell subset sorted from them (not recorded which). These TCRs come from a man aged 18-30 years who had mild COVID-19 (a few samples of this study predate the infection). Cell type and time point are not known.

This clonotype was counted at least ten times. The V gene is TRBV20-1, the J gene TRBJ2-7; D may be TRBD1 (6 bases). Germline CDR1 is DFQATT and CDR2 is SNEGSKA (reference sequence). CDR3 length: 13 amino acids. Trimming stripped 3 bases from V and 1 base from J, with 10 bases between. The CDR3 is CSAREGGSYEQYF. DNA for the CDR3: TGCAGTGCTAGGGAAGGGGGATCCTACGAGCAGTACTTC.

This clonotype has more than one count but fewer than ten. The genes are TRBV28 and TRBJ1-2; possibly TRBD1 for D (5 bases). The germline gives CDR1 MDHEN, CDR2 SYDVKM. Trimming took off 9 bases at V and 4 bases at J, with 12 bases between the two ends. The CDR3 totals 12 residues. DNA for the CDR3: TGTGCCAGTAGTCCGGGGCCCTATGGCTACACCTTC. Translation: CASSPGPYGYTF.

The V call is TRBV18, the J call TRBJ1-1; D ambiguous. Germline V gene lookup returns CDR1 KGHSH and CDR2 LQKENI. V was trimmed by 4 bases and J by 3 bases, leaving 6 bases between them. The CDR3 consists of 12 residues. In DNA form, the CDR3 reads TGTGCCAGCTCACTCGACGACACTGAAGCTTTCTTT. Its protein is CASSLDDTEAFF.

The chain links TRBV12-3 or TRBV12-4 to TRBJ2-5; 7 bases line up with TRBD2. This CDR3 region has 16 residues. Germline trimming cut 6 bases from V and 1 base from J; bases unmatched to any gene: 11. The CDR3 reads CASSPQLATLQETQYF. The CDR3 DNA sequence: TGTGCCAGCAGCCCGCAACTAGCGACCCTCCAAGAGACCCAGTACTTC.

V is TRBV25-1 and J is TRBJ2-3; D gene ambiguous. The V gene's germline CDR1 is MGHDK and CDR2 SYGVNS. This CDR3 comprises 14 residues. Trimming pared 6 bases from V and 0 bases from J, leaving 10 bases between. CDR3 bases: TGTGCCAGCAGACCCCCCGCTAGCACAGATACGCAGTATTTT. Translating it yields CASRPPASTDTQYF.

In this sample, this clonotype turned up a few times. The CDR3 protein is CASSLNRETGYTF. The CDR3 DNA is TGTGCCAGCAGCTTAAACAGGGAAACTGGCTACACCTTC. The chain is built from TRBV7-3 and TRBJ1-2; tentative D call: TRBD1 (6 bases). Between the trimmed V and J ends, which lost 1 base and 7 bases, there was a span of 10 bases. The CDR3 consists of 13 residues. Germline V gene lookup returns CDR1 SGHTA and CDR2 FQGTGA. Supplemented by reference TRBV7-3 and TRBJ1-2, the full variable domain reads GAGVSQTPSNKVTEKGKYVELRCDPISGHTALYWYRQSLGQGPEFLIYFQGTGAADDSGLPNDRFFAVRPEGSVSTLKIQRTERGDSAVYLCASSLNRETGYTFGSGTRLTVV.

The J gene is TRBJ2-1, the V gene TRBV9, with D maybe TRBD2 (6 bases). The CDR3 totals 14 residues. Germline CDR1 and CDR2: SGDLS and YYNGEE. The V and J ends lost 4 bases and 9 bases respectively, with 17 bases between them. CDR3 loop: CASSPSPVGGEQFF. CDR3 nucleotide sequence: TGTGCCAGCAGCCCCTCCCCGGTGGGGGGTGAGCAGTTCTTC. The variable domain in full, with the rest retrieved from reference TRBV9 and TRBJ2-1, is DSGVTQTPKHLITATGQRVTLRCSPRSGDLSVYWYQQSLDQGLQFLIQYYNGEERAKGNILERFSAQQFPDLHSELNLSSLELGDSALYFCASSPSPVGGEQFFGPGTRLTVL.

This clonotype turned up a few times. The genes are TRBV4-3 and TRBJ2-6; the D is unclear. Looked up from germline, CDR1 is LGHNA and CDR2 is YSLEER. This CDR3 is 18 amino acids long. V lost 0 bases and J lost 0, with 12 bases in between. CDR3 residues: CASSQDEGAGSGANVLTF. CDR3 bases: TGCGCCAGCAGCCAAGATGAAGGTGCAGGCTCTGGGGCCAACGTCCTGACTTTC.

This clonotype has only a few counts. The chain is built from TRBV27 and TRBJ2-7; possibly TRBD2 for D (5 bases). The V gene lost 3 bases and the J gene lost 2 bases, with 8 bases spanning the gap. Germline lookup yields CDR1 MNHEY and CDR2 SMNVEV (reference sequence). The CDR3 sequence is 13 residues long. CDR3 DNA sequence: TGTGCCAGCAGTTTCGCGGGTACCTACGAGCAGTACTTC. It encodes CASSFAGTYEQYF.

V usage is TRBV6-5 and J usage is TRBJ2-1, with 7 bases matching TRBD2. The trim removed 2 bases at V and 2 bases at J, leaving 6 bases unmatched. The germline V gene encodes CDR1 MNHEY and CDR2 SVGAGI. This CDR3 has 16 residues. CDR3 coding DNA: TGTGCCAGCAGTTACCATTCTAGCGGCCCCTACAATGAGCAGTTCTTC. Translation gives CASSYHSSGPYNEQFF.

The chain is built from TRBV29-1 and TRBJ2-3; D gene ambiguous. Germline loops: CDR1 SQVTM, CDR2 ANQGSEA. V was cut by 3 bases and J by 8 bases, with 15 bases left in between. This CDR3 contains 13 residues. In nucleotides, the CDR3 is TGCAGCGTTGATGACTGGTCTGTAGGTACGCAGTATTTT. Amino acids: CSVDDWSVGTQYF.